Described below is a single TCR beta chain sequence and its context. The record originates from a study of cytomegalovirus exposure and HLA in healthy donors. It was with 60 Vbeta and 13 Jbeta primers that the PCR ran. Sequencing used immunoSEQ multiplex PCR; TCRdb keeps in-frame clones, though not all of them. In the table there are some 120,000 clones, 70% of which are singletons. The TCR comes from a man younger than 45 in good health and CMV-seropositive. Sequencing input: PBMCs.

The CDR3 DNA reads TGTGCCTGGACAAAAACTGGTAGCGGGGCCGGGGAGCTGTTTTTT. It yields the protein CAWTKTGSGAGELFF. V and J are TRBV30 and TRBJ2-2, with 8 bases aligning to TRBD2. The V and J ends lost 4 bases and 6 bases, in that order; junction bases with no gene match: 10. This CDR3 contains 15 residues. From germline, CDR1 is GTSNPN and CDR2 SVGIG (reference sequence). The full variable domain, rest sourced from reference TRBV30 and TRBJ2-2, is SQTIHQWPATLVQPVGSPLSLECTVEGTSNPNLYWYRQAAGRGLQLLFYSVGIGQISSEVPQNLSASRPQDRQFILSSKKLLLSDSGFYLCAWTKTGSGAGELFFGEGSRLTVL.